Listed below are T cell receptor beta chains from one sample, sequenced in a study of low-dose radiotherapy and immunotherapy resistance in tumors. TCRdb called the reads again in MiXCR, with one record for every CDR3 protein. The sample consists of under 75,000 distinct CDR3 sequences, roughly 23% of them appearing once. Sequencing was performed on PBMCs, taken after low-dose radiotherapy plus immunotherapy. The receptor set was obtained from a male donor with prostate cancer. CDR3s include the opening cysteine and the closing phenylalanine or tryptophan. The D gene is left open where the match is weak. Clone size is given for some rows only: seen once, a few or many times, or a class if the clone is expanded.

v_gene	abundance	d_gene	j_gene	len	CDR3nt	CDR3aa
TRBV18	many	TRBD1	TRBJ2-3	17	TGTGCCAGCTCACCCGCAAGGACAGGAAAACTCACAGATACGCAGTATTTT	CASSPARTGKLTDTQYF
TRBV5-1	many	NA	TRBJ2-1	14	TGCGCCAGCAGCTTGAGCAGGCTGTACAATGAGCAGTTCTTC	CASSLSRLYNEQFF
TRBV30	medium-sized	TRBD1	TRBJ2-7	15	TGTGCCTGGAGCCCGGGACAGGGAAGCTCCTACGAGCAGTACTTC	CAWSPGQGSSYEQYF
TRBV23-1	few	NA	TRBJ1-2	14	TGCGCCAGCAGTCGGGACGCAAGGAACTATGGCTACACCTTC	CASSRDARNYGYTF
TRBV6-2/TRBV6-3	many	NA	TRBJ2-7	11	TGTGCCAGCAGTAAGGACCTGACGCAGTACTTC	CASSKDLTQYF
TRBV5-1	many	NA	TRBJ2-5	16	TGCGCCAGCAGCTTGGGTTCTAGCGTGCCTGCGGAGACCCAGTACTTC	CASSLGSSVPAETQYF
TRBV18	many	TRBD1	TRBJ2-5	15	TGTGCCAGCTCACCTCCGACAGGGGCAGGGGAGACCCAGTACTTC	CASSPPTGAGETQYF
TRBV13	many	TRBD2	TRBJ2-5	16	TGTGCCAGCAGCTTAGGTTTGCGGGGGAACCAAGAGACCCAGTACTTC	CASSLGLRGNQETQYF
TRBV20-1	many	NA	TRBJ1-1	11	TGCAGTGCTATTCCTGTCACTGAAGCTTTCTTT	CSAIPVTEAFF
TRBV7-2	many	TRBD2	TRBJ2-7	17	TGTGCCAGCAGCCAACGACTAGCGGGGGTCCGCTCCTACGAGCAGTACTTC	CASSQRLAGVRSYEQYF
TRBV3-1	few	TRBD1	TRBJ2-1	15	TGTGCCAGCAGAACGTCGGGACAGGGATACAATGAGCAGTTCTTC	CASRTSGQGYNEQFF
TRBV7-3	many	TRBD2	TRBJ2-7	15	TGTGCCAGCAGCCCCACTAGCGGGAGCGATTCCGAGCAGTACTTC	CASSPTSGSDSEQYF
TRBV18	NA	NA	TRBJ2-1	13	TGTGCCAGCTCACCGGGACCGCAGAATGAGCAGTTCTTC	CASSPGPQNEQFF
TRBV10-3	many	NA	TRBJ2-3	17	TGTGCCATCAGTGTTACCGGGAGCCAGACTAGCACAGATACGCAGTATTTT	CAISVTGSQTSTDTQYF
TRBV3-1	many	NA	TRBJ1-2	15	TGTGCCAGCAGCCAAGGTCAGGCGACTAACTATGGCTACACCTTC	CASSQGQATNYGYTF
TRBV28	many	NA	TRBJ1-2	15	TGTGCCAGCAGTCCCCCATGGGAGGAGGGTCTTGGCTACACCTTC	CASSPPWEEGLGYTF
TRBV7-8	many	NA	TRBJ1-2	13	TGTGCCAGCAGTAACAGGGAGGGCTATGGCTACACCTTC	CASSNREGYGYTF
TRBV7-3	NA	NA	TRBJ2-7	16	TGTGCCAGCAGCGTGGACGGGACAAGGGTCCCCTACGAGCAGTACTTC	CASSVDGTRVPYEQYF
TRBV6-2/TRBV6-3	many	TRBD1	TRBJ1-4	15	TGTGCCAGCAGTTACTCCGGGACAGGGTATGAAAAACTGTTTTTT	CASSYSGTGYEKLFF
TRBV11-3	many	TRBD1	TRBJ2-3	16	TGTGCCAGCAGCTCCTCCGGGACAGGGTTTTCAGATACGCAGTATTTT	CASSSSGTGFSDTQYF
TRBV4-2	NA	NA	TRBJ2-5	23	NA	CASSDLSGGAKNIQYFGAETQYF
TRBV7-9	many	TRBD1	TRBJ2-3	16	TGTGCCAGCAGGGGATACGCGACAGGGGACCCCGATACGCAGTATTTT	CASRGYATGDPDTQYF
TRBV12-3/TRBV12-4	many	NA	TRBJ2-7	12	TGTGCCAGCAGTGGCGGAACCTACGAGCAGTACTTC	CASSGGTYEQYF
TRBV6-2/TRBV6-3	NA	NA	TRBJ2-5	20	NA	CDSSIYLCSVAAGAQETQYF
TRBV6-2/TRBV6-3	NA	NA	TRBJ1-1	16	TGTGCCAGCACCCTCAGGCAGGGCCACGGTAACACTGAAGCTTTCTTT	CASTLRQGHGNTEAFF
TRBV4-1	many	TRBD1	TRBJ2-1	19	TGCGCCAGCAGCCGAGGACAGGGGGCAGGGGAGAGGGGCTACAATGAGCAGTTCTTC	CASSRGQGAGERGYNEQFF
TRBV16	few	TRBD1	TRBJ1-3	16	TGTGCCAGCAGCCAAAGCGACAGGGGGTCTGGAAACACCATATATTTT	CASSQSDRGSGNTIYF
TRBV4-3	NA	NA	TRBJ1-1	20	TGCGCCAGCAGCCAAGATATTCGTTACAGAGGCGAGAAAAGGAACACTGAAGCTTTCTTT	CASSQDIRYRGEKRNTEAFF